A selection of T cell receptor beta chains follows, all from one sample in a study of Ad26.COV2.S vaccination and SARS-CoV-2 variants. TCRdb keeps only in-frame clones here, not all; method: immunoSEQ multiplex PCR. The sample holds about 420,000 clones, approximately 90% seen once. The sample was peripheral blood, taken in a trial of Ad26.COV2.S vaccine versus placebo. The receptor set was obtained from a person between 18 and 60 years old who received the Ad26.COV2.S COVID-19 vaccine or a placebo. Each CDR3 is given with its conserved first and last residue. Each record gives: D gene, CDR3 length, clone size, V gene, J gene, CDR3 DNA, CDR3 protein. The D gene is left open where the match is weak. Only part of the rows carry a size: once, few, many, or a class if the clone is expanded.

d_gene: TRBD1; len: 16; abundance: NA; v_gene: TRBV30; j_gene: TRBJ2-5; CDR3nt: TGTGCCTGGAGTATAACAGGGGGGAGTTATCAGGAGACCCAGTACTTC; CDR3aa: CAWSITGGSYQETQYF
d_gene: NA; len: 12; abundance: NA; v_gene: TRBV4-1; j_gene: TRBJ2-7; CDR3nt: TGCGCCAGCAGCCAATTGGGGTACGAGCAGTACTTC; CDR3aa: CASSQLGYEQYF
d_gene: NA; len: 12; abundance: once; v_gene: TRBV28; j_gene: TRBJ2-3; CDR3nt: TGTGCCAGCAGTCCATACACAGATACGCAGTATTTT; CDR3aa: CASSPYTDTQYF
d_gene: TRBD1; len: 13; abundance: NA; v_gene: TRBV6-4; j_gene: TRBJ1-5; CDR3nt: TGTGCCATAGGACAGGGGAGCAATCAGCCCCAGCATTTT; CDR3aa: CAIGQGSNQPQHF
d_gene: NA; len: 14; abundance: NA; v_gene: TRBV28; j_gene: TRBJ2-7; CDR3nt: TGTGCCAGCAGGGACCGTCAGGGTAAAGGCGAGCAGTACTTC; CDR3aa: CASRDRQGKGEQYF
d_gene: TRBD2; len: 14; abundance: NA; v_gene: TRBV19; j_gene: TRBJ2-3; CDR3nt: TGTGCCAGTAGCCGGACTAGCGGGGGGTATACGCAGTATTTT; CDR3aa: CASSRTSGGYTQYF
d_gene: TRBD1; len: 13; abundance: NA; v_gene: TRBV11-1; j_gene: TRBJ2-1; CDR3nt: TGTGCCAGCAGCCTAGACAGGGGGGGCGAGCAGTTCTTC; CDR3aa: CASSLDRGGEQFF
d_gene: NA; len: 13; abundance: NA; v_gene: TRBV2; j_gene: TRBJ1-4; CDR3nt: TGTGCCAGCAGGGGGGGCAGTGGTGAAAAACTGTTTTTT; CDR3aa: CASRGGSGEKLFF
d_gene: TRBD1; len: 16; abundance: NA; v_gene: TRBV9; j_gene: TRBJ2-1; CDR3nt: TGTGCCAGCAGCGTAGAGACCGGACAGGAATACAATGAGCAGTTCTTC; CDR3aa: CASSVETGQEYNEQFF
d_gene: NA; len: 11; abundance: once; v_gene: TRBV10-1; j_gene: TRBJ1-1; CDR3nt: TGCGCCAGCACCCGGGCTAAGCTAGCTTTCTTT; CDR3aa: CASTRAKLAFF
d_gene: TRBD2; len: 14; abundance: NA; v_gene: TRBV7-9; j_gene: TRBJ2-3; CDR3nt: TGTGCCAGCAGCTTAACCGGGGGGGCAGATACGCAGTATTTT; CDR3aa: CASSLTGGADTQYF
d_gene: NA; len: 15; abundance: NA; v_gene: TRBV2; j_gene: TRBJ1-2; CDR3nt: TGTGCCAGCAGTGAAGGGCAGGGGTTAGGTAATGGCTACACCTTC; CDR3aa: CASSEGQGLGNGYTF
d_gene: NA; len: 13; abundance: once; v_gene: TRBV21-1; j_gene: TRBJ1-4; CDR3nt: TGTGCCAGCAGCAAAGAGGACGGAGGGAAACTGTTTTTT; CDR3aa: CASSKEDGGKLFF
d_gene: NA; len: 16; abundance: NA; v_gene: TRBV7-8; j_gene: TRBJ1-1; CDR3nt: TGTGCCAGCAGCTCGACAGACGCCGGGACGAACACTGAAGCTTTCTTT; CDR3aa: CASSSTDAGTNTEAFF
d_gene: TRBD2; len: 15; abundance: many; v_gene: TRBV3-1/TRBV3-2; j_gene: TRBJ2-1; CDR3nt: TGTGCCAGCAGCCAAGTTAGCGGGGGGGCCAATGAGCAGTTCTTC; CDR3aa: CASSQVSGGANEQFF
d_gene: TRBD1; len: 17; abundance: NA; v_gene: TRBV28; j_gene: TRBJ2-5; CDR3nt: TGTGCCAGCAGTGACCCCGGGGACAGGGCTACTCAAGAGACCCAGTACTTC; CDR3aa: CASSDPGDRATQETQYF
d_gene: TRBD1; len: 13; abundance: NA; v_gene: TRBV28; j_gene: TRBJ2-7; CDR3nt: TGTGCCGCGAGGACAGGGGGCTATGGCGAGCAGTACTTC; CDR3aa: CAARTGGYGEQYF
d_gene: NA; len: 15; abundance: NA; v_gene: TRBV7-7; j_gene: TRBJ2-2; CDR3nt: TGTGCTAGCAGCTTATCGGGGGAATACACCGGGGAGCTGTTTTTT; CDR3aa: CASSLSGEYTGELFF
d_gene: TRBD2; len: 14; abundance: few; v_gene: TRBV24-1; j_gene: TRBJ2-1; CDR3nt: TGTGCCACCCAAGGGACTAGCGTCGACAATGAGCAGTTCTTC; CDR3aa: CATQGTSVDNEQFF
d_gene: TRBD1; len: 15; abundance: NA; v_gene: TRBV10-3; j_gene: TRBJ1-5; CDR3nt: TGTGCCATCAGCGGAACAGGGGGCCGGAATCAGCCCCAGCATTTT; CDR3aa: CAISGTGGRNQPQHF
d_gene: NA; len: 13; abundance: few; v_gene: TRBV2; j_gene: TRBJ2-4; CDR3nt: TGTGCCAGCAGTGAGGGGTTTACAAACATTCAGTACTTC; CDR3aa: CASSEGFTNIQYF
d_gene: TRBD2; len: 16; abundance: few; v_gene: TRBV16; j_gene: TRBJ2-7; CDR3nt: TGTGCCAGCAGCCAATTTCCCAGCGGGGGAATTTCCGAGCAGTACTTC; CDR3aa: CASSQFPSGGISEQYF
d_gene: TRBD1; len: 15; abundance: NA; v_gene: TRBV7-6; j_gene: TRBJ2-3; CDR3nt: TGTGCCAGCAGCTTGACAGGGGGAAACACAGATACGCAGTATTTT; CDR3aa: CASSLTGGNTDTQYF
d_gene: TRBD2; len: 14; abundance: NA; v_gene: TRBV12-5; j_gene: TRBJ2-3; CDR3nt: TGTGCTAGTGGTTTTAGCGGGGGAAAAGATACGCAGTATTTT; CDR3aa: CASGFSGGKDTQYF
d_gene: TRBD2; len: 14; abundance: NA; v_gene: TRBV15; j_gene: TRBJ2-3; CDR3nt: TGTGCCACCAGCCTAGCGGGGAGGACAGATACGCAGTATTTT; CDR3aa: CATSLAGRTDTQYF
d_gene: TRBD2; len: 16; abundance: NA; v_gene: TRBV6-6; j_gene: TRBJ2-3; CDR3nt: TGTGCCAGCGGGGGAACCGGGACTAGCGGCACAGATACGCAGTATTTT; CDR3aa: CASGGTGTSGTDTQYF
d_gene: NA; len: 16; abundance: NA; v_gene: TRBV4-3; j_gene: TRBJ2-1; CDR3nt: TGCGCCAGCAGCCAAGATTTAGGGACCGGAGGGAATGAGCAGTTCTTC; CDR3aa: CASSQDLGTGGNEQFF
d_gene: TRBD1; len: 14; abundance: NA; v_gene: TRBV27; j_gene: TRBJ2-3; CDR3nt: TGTGCCAGCATGGGGACAGGGGCCGCGGGTACGCAGTATTTT; CDR3aa: CASMGTGAAGTQYF
d_gene: TRBD1; len: 14; abundance: NA; v_gene: TRBV29-1; j_gene: TRBJ2-4; CDR3nt: TGCAGCGTAATTCCGGGACAGGGTGGAAACATTCAGTACTTC; CDR3aa: CSVIPGQGGNIQYF
d_gene: TRBD2; len: 17; abundance: NA; v_gene: TRBV28; j_gene: TRBJ2-1; CDR3nt: TGTGCCATCAAACCTAGCGGGGTGAATTATAACTACAATGAGCAGTTCTTC; CDR3aa: CAIKPSGVNYNYNEQFF
d_gene: TRBD2; len: 15; abundance: NA; v_gene: TRBV9; j_gene: TRBJ2-3; CDR3nt: TGTGCCAGCAGCAGGACTAGCGGGGGAGGGGATACGCAGTATTTT; CDR3aa: CASSRTSGGGDTQYF
d_gene: NA; len: 13; abundance: NA; v_gene: TRBV15; j_gene: TRBJ1-5; CDR3nt: TGTGCCACCGCACGAGGGGCGAGTCAGCCCCAGCATTTT; CDR3aa: CATARGASQPQHF
d_gene: NA; len: 14; abundance: once; v_gene: TRBV6-2/TRBV6-3; j_gene: TRBJ1-5; CDR3nt: TGTGCCAGCAGTTGGGGGGGATTTAATCAGCCCCAGCATTTT; CDR3aa: CASSWGGFNQPQHF
d_gene: NA; len: 14; abundance: NA; v_gene: TRBV2; j_gene: TRBJ2-2; CDR3nt: TGTGCCAGCAGTGTGGAGACATCCACCGGGGAGCTGTTTTTT; CDR3aa: CASSVETSTGELFF
d_gene: NA; len: 13; abundance: few; v_gene: TRBV10-1; j_gene: TRBJ2-7; CDR3nt: TGCGCCAGCCGGGACCCGGGTATAGAAGAGCAGTACTTC; CDR3aa: CASRDPGIEEQYF
d_gene: TRBD1; len: 18; abundance: NA; v_gene: TRBV14; j_gene: TRBJ2-6; CDR3nt: TGTGCCAGCAGCTCAAGAGTTAAGGGGGCGCCTGGGGCCAACGTCCTGACTTTC; CDR3aa: CASSSRVKGAPGANVLTF
d_gene: NA; len: 11; abundance: NA; v_gene: TRBV2; j_gene: TRBJ1-1; CDR3nt: TGTGCCAGCAGTGAACAGACCGAAGCTTTCTTT; CDR3aa: CASSEQTEAFF
d_gene: TRBD1; len: 15; abundance: once; v_gene: TRBV5-6; j_gene: TRBJ2-7; CDR3nt: TGTGCCAGCAGCTTGGGACAGGGGGCGTTCTACGAGCAGTACTTC; CDR3aa: CASSLGQGAFYEQYF